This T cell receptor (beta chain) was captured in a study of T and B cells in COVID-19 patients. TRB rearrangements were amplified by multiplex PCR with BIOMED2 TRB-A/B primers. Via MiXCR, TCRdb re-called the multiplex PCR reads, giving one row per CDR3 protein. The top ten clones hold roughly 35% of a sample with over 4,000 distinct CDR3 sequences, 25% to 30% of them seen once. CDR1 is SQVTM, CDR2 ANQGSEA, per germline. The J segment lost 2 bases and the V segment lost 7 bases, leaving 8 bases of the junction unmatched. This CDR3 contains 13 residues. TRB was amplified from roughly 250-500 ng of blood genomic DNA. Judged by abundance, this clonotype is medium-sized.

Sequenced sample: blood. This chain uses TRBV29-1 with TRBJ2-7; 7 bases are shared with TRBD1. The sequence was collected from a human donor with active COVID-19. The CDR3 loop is CSAMTGIAYEQYF. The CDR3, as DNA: TGCAGCGCCATGACAGGGATAGCCTACGAGCAGTACTTC.